This is a list of T cell receptor beta chains from one sample in a study of early T cells in non-severe SARS-CoV-2 infection. MiXCR was run by TCRdb on the 5' RACE reads, yielding one entry per CDR3 protein. The sample yields under 70,000 distinct CDR3 sequences, around 10% seen once. The sequenced material came from whole blood. All receptors come from an adult who was a healthcare worker with PCR-confirmed SARS-CoV-2 infection or an uninfected control (not recorded which). Each CDR3 is given with its conserved first and last residue. Fields, in order: V gene, CDR3 protein.

>TRBV29-1
CSVEVPDTQYF
>TRBV7-8
CASRPGRSGNTIYF
>TRBV7-3
CASSLLAGTGANVLTF
>TRBV27
CASSPSPGVLDEQYF
>TRBV29-1
CSARDSGETQYF
>TRBV7-6
CASSSGRASYNEQFF
>TRBV4-1
CASSQGNNSPLHF
>TRBV15
CATSRHGQGSSPLHF
>TRBV5-4
CASSFFGVGNTIYF
>TRBV12-3/TRBV12-4
CATSSTDTQYF
>TRBV7-9
CAREAGDRRSYEQYF
>TRBV29-1
CSVPNQPQHF
>TRBV5-4
CASSLVRRGQETQYF
>TRBV7-7
CASSRLRTGELFF
>TRBV6-6
CASSWGLEDNYGYTF
>TRBV6-5
CASSYSKNSNQPQHF
>TRBV3-1
CASSQGSPGAFF
>TRBV28
CASSVNEKLFF
>TRBV29-1
CSVGGQGTEAFF
>TRBV20-1
CSAGVRDTNYGYTF
>TRBV29-1
CSVVGDGTQYF
>TRBV2
CASSEMPGVQYF